This entry lists 10 T cell receptor beta chains sequenced from one sample in a study of T-cell memory formation after mild COVID-19. TCRdb processed the 5' RACE reads anew with MiXCR; each CDR3 protein has one entry. The top ten hold about 12% of the sample, which has more than 450,000 distinct CDR3 sequences, about a sixth seen once. Sequencing was done on a sample of PBMCs or a T cell subset sorted from them (not recorded which). These TCRs come from an adult woman who had mild COVID-19 (a few samples of this study predate the infection). Cell type and time point are not known.

This clonotype was counted a few times. Here the CDR3 DNA reads TGCGCCAGCAGCTTGGCCGGGACTAGCGGGTCCACAGATACGCAGTATTTT. Amino acids: CASSLAGTSGSTDTQYF. The V and J genes are TRBV5-1 and TRBJ2-3; TRBD2 matches 12 bases. J gave up 2 bases and V 0 bases, and 4 bases lay outside the gene matches. The CDR3 contains 17 residues. Germline V gene data show CDR1 as SGHRS and CDR2 as YFSETQ. Variable domain in full (rest from reference TRBV5-1 and TRBJ2-3): KAGVTQTPRYLIKTRGQQVTLSCSPISGHRSVSWYQQTPGQGLQFLFEYFSETQRNKGNFPGRFSGRQFSNSRSEMNVSTLELGDSALYLCASSLAGTSGSTDTQYFGPGTRLTVL.

This clonotype came up many times. This chain joins TRBV20-1 and TRBJ2-4; either TRBD1 or TRBD2 may fit D (5 bases each). Trimming cost V 5 bases and J 5 bases, with 10 bases left between them. This CDR3 contains 12 residues. From germline, CDR1 is DFQATT and CDR2 SNEGSKA (reference sequence). Here the CDR3 reads CSALRDQNIQYF. In DNA form, the CDR3 reads TGCAGTGCTTTACGGGACCAAAACATTCAGTACTTC.

A note on this clonotype: A much larger clone lies a single base off, so this may be a read error. V usage is TRBV7-2 and J usage is TRBJ2-6; unclear D gene. CDR1 and CDR2 from the germline V gene are SGHTA and FQGNSA. This CDR3 is built from 14 residues. The germline V and J ends were trimmed by 0 bases and 2 bases, with 2 bases remaining between them. This CDR3 reads CASSLATGANVLTF. The CDR3 bases are TGTGCCAGCAGCTTAGCCACTGGGGCCAACGTCCTGACTTTC.

This clonotype showed up many times. V and J are TRBV5-1 and TRBJ2-7; 12 bases fit TRBD2. The CDR3 spans 13 residues. CDR1 is SGHRS, CDR2 YFSETQ, per germline. Losses at the gene ends were 4 bases for V and 9 bases for J; bases not matched to a gene: 5. The CDR3 DNA reads TGCGCCAGCAGCGTCGGACTAGCGGGGATGCAGTACTTC. Translating gives CASSVGLAGMQYF.

The genes are TRBV20-1 and TRBJ1-2; weak D call: TRBD1 (6 bases). Germline V gives CDR1 DFQATT, CDR2 SNEGSKA (reference sequence). This CDR3 is 17 amino acids long. V dropped 2 bases and J dropped 2 bases, with 21 bases sitting between them. The CDR3 DNA reads as TGCAGTGCTAGATCCCGGACAGCTACTACAAGCAACTATGGCTACACCTTC. Translated, it gives CSARSRTATTSNYGYTF.

This clonotype was counted between two and nine times. The chain employs TRBV7-9 and TRBJ2-7; no definite D call. Germline CDR1 and CDR2: SEHNR and FQNEAQ (reference sequence). Trimming removed 6 bases at V and 3 bases at J, with 12 bases between. The length of the CDR3 is 13 residues. The CDR3, as DNA: TGTGCCAGCAGACAAGGACCCATCTACGAGCAGTACTTC. It yields the protein CASRQGPIYEQYF.

Written as DNA, the CDR3 is TGTGCCAGCAGCTTCACCTACAGGGGGGATGTTCATGGCTACACCTTC. Translated: CASSFTYRGDVHGYTF. The J gene is TRBJ1-2, the V gene TRBV12-3 or TRBV12-4; 8 nucleotides agree with TRBD1. This CDR3 is built from 16 residues. Trimming removed 6 bases from V and 6 bases from J; junction bases left unmatched: 15.

This rearrangement joins TRBV5-1 to TRBJ1-5, with 10 positions matching TRBD1. Germline CDR1 is SGHRS and CDR2 is YFSETQ. V lost 5 bases and J lost 4; bases outside the gene matches: 9. This CDR3 is built from 16 residues. The CDR3 bases are TGCGCCAGCAGTTTTGGGACAGGGGACGGGAATCAGCCCCAGCATTTT. Amino acids: CASSFGTGDGNQPQHF.

This clonotype was observed a few times. The gene calls are TRBV24-1 and TRBJ1-5; D call uncertain. Germline V gene lookup returns CDR1 KGHDR and CDR2 SFDVKD. The V gene lost 6 bases and the J gene lost 6 bases, with 11 bases spanning the gap. The CDR3 spans 13 residues. Here the CDR3 reads CATSTRVGQPQHF. The CDR3 coding sequence is TGTGCCACCAGTACAAGGGTGGGTCAGCCCCAGCATTTT.

This clonotype came up many times. V usage is TRBV12-3 or TRBV12-4 and J usage is TRBJ2-2, with 8 bases lining up with TRBD2. This CDR3 comprises 15 residues. With V trimmed by 5 bases and J by 4 bases, 6 bases remained unmatched. The CDR3 nucleotides read TGTGCCAGCAGTCCGGGGGGGCACAGCACCGGGGAGCTGTTTTTT. Its translation: CASSPGGHSTGELFF.